A selection of T cell receptor beta chains follows, all from one sample in a study of blood T cell repertoires in COVID-19. Assay used: immunoSEQ multiplex PCR; TCRdb lists only in-frame clones, some missing. Of 140,000 to 150,000 clones listed, around three quarters were seen once; the top ten hold 8.6%. The specimen was peripheral blood. Receptors originate from a man in his fifties with active or convalescent COVID-19. CDR3s include the opening cysteine and the closing phenylalanine or tryptophan. D genes are given only for firm matches. Only some rows state a clone size, as once, few, many or a class for expanded clones.

j_call clone_size v_call d_call cdr3_aa cdr3_nt
TRBJ2-1 few TRBV27 TRBD2 CASSLLAGVGNEQFF TGTGCCAGCAGTTTATTAGCGGGAGTAGGGAATGAGCAGTTCTTC
TRBJ2-7 - TRBV7-9 - CASSFLGGGYEQYF TGTGCCAGCAGCTTCCTCGGAGGTGGCTACGAGCAGTACTTC
TRBJ2-7 - TRBV2 TRBD1 CASRPGQGSYEQYF TGTGCCAGCAGGCCGGGACAGGGGTCCTACGAGCAGTACTTC
TRBJ1-3 - TRBV30 TRBD1 CAWSERTGVSGNTIYF TGTGCCTGGAGCGAACGGACAGGGGTGTCAGGAAACACCATATATTTT
TRBJ2-3 - TRBV27 TRBD2 CASSRLTLAGGPSRADTQYF TGTGCCAGCAGTCGACTCACCCTAGCGGGAGGTCCCTCAAGGGCAGATACGCAGTATTTT
TRBJ2-3 - TRBV7-8 - CASSFLRQYTDTQYF TGTGCCAGCAGCTTTCTGAGACAGTACACAGATACGCAGTATTTT
TRBJ2-1 - TRBV18 TRBD1 CASYSGTGGYNEQFF TGTGCCAGCTACTCGGGGACAGGGGGCTACAATGAGCAGTTCTTC
TRBJ2-2 - TRBV7-9 TRBD2 CASSFIAGRTGELFF TGTGCCAGCAGCTTCATAGCGGGACGCACCGGGGAGCTGTTTTTT
TRBJ2-5 - TRBV19 - CASSIVLTGNQETQYF TGTGCCAGTAGTATCGTACTGACAGGCAACCAAGAGACCCAGTACTTC
TRBJ2-3 - TRBV3-1/TRBV3-2 - CASSQDGTGGTDTQYF TGTGCCAGCAGCCAAGATGGGACGGGGGGCACAGATACGCAGTATTTT